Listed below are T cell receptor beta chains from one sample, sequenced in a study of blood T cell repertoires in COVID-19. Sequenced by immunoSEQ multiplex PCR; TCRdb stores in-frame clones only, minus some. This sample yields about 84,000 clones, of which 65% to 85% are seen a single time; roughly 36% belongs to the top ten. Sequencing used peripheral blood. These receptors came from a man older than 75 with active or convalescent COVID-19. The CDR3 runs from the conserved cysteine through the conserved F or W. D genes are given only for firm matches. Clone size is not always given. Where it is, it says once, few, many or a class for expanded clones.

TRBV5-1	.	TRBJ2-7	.	TGCGCCAGCAGCTTGGTGGGCGGGGGCGCCCCCTACGAGCAGTACTTC	CASSLVGGGAPYEQYF
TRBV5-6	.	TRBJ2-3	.	TGTGCCAGCAGCTTGGTGGGCCCTAGCACAGATACGCAGTATTTT	CASSLVGPSTDTQYF
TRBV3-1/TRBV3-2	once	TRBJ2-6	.	TGTGCCAGCAGCCAAGGGGGCATAAGTAAGGCTGGGGCCAACGTCCTGACTTTC	CASSQGGISKAGANVLTF
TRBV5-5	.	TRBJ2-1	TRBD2	TGTGCCAGCAGCTGGACTAGCGGGACATACAATGAGCAGTTCTTC	CASSWTSGTYNEQFF
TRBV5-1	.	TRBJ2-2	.	TGCGCCAGCAGCTTGGGCTGGCGGGGGGAGCTGTTTTTT	CASSLGWRGELFF
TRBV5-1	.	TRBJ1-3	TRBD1	TGCGCCAGCAGCTTGTCGACAGGGCTGGAAAACACCATATATTTT	CASSLSTGLENTIYF
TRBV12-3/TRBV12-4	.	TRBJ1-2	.	TGTGCCAGCAGTTTAACCGCGGTAGGCTACACCTTC	CASSLTAVGYTF
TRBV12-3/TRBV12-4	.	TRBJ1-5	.	TGTGCCAGCAGTCCCGGTCCCAATCAGCCCCAGCATTTT	CASSPGPNQPQHF
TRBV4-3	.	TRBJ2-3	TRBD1	TGCGCCAGCAGCCAAACGACAGGGGGGGTCACAGATACGCAGTATTTT	CASSQTTGGVTDTQYF
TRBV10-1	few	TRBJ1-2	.	TGCGCCAGCAGTGAGGAGGCCACCTCGGGGGGCTACACCTTC	CASSEEATSGGYTF
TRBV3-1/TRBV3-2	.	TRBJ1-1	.	TGTGCCAGCAGCCCCCGGGACTTCCCCAACACTGAAGCTTTCTTT	CASSPRDFPNTEAFF
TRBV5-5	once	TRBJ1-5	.	TGTGCCAGCAGCTTGGCCGGTCGGGGGGATAGCAATCAGCCCCAGCATTTT	CASSLAGRGDSNQPQHF
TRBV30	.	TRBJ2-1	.	TGTGCCTGGAGCTCTGGGACAACCGGGTATGAGCAGTTCTTC	CAWSSGTTGYEQFF
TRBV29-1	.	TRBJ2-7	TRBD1	TGCAGCGTGTCCGGGACAGGAGCCTACGAGCAGTACTTC	CSVSGTGAYEQYF
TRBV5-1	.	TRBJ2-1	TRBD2	TGCGCCAGCAGCTACGGGACTAGCGGGGGGGCCTACAATGAGCAGTTCTTC	CASSYGTSGGAYNEQFF
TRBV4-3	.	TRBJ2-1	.	TGCGCCAGCAGCCGAGGGTCATGGAATGAGCAGTTCTTC	CASSRGSWNEQFF
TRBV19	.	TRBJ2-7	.	TGTGCCAGTAGTATGTCCAGGGTCACCTACGAGCAGTACTTC	CASSMSRVTYEQYF
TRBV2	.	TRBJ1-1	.	TGTGCCAGCAGAGGGCAGGGTGAAGCTTTCTTT	CASRGQGEAFF
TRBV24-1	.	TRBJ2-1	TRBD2	TGTGCCACCAGTGATTTTCCCAGACTAGCCGGCCACAGTGAGCAGTTCTTC	CATSDFPRLAGHSEQFF
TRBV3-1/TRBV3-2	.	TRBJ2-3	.	TGTGCCAGCAGCCAACTTAGCGGGACAGCAGATACGCAGTATTTT	CASSQLSGTADTQYF